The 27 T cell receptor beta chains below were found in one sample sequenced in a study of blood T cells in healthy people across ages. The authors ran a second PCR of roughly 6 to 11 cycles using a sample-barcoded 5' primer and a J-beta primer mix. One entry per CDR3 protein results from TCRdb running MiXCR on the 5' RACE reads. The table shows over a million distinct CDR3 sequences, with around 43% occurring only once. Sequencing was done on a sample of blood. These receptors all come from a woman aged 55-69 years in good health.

CDR3 region: CASSEDGGRKDEQYF. DNA for the CDR3: TGTGCCAGCAGTGAAGATGGGGGGAGAAAGGACGAGCAGTACTTC. The chain employs TRBV25-1 and TRBJ2-5; D is possibly TRBD2 (6 bases). Matching the DNA end better, TRBJ2-7 makes the J call doubtful. CDR1 is MGHDK, CDR2 SYGVNS, per germline. The CDR3 extends over 15 amino acids.

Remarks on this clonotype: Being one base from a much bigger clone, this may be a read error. CDR3 DNA sequence: TGTGCCAGCAGCCGGGGACAGACCTATGGCTACACCTTC. Encoded protein: CASSRGQTYGYTF. The rearrangement joins TRBV12-3 or TRBV12-4 to TRBJ1-2; 7 bases map to TRBD1. V shed 6 bases, J shed 4 bases, and the junction held 5 bases outside the gene matches. This CDR3 comprises 13 residues.

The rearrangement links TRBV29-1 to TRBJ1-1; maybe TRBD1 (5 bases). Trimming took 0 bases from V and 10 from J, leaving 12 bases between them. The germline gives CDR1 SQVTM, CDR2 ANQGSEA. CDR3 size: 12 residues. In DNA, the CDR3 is TGCAGCGTTGAAGATATTTGGGGGGGAGCTTTCTTT. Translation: CSVEDIWGGAFF.

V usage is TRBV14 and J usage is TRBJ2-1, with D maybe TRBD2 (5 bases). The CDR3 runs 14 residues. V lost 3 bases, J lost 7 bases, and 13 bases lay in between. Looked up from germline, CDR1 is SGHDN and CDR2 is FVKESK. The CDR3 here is CASSHPGVANEQFF. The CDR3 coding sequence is TGTGCCAGCAGCCACCCCGGGGTTGCAAATGAGCAGTTCTTC.

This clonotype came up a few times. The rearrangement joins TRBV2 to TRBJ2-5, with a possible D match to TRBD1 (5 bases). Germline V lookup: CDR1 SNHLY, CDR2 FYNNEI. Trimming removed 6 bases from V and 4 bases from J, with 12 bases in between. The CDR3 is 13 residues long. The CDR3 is CASRPRVGETQYF. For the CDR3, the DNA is TGTGCCAGCAGGCCCAGGGTAGGAGAGACCCAGTACTTC.

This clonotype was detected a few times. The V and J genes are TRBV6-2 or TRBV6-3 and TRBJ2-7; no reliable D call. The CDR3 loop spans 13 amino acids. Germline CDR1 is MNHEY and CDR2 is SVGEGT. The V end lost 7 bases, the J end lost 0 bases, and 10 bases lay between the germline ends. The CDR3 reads CASTAQFSYEQYF. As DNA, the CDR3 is TGTGCCAGCACTGCCCAATTCTCCTACGAGCAGTACTTC.

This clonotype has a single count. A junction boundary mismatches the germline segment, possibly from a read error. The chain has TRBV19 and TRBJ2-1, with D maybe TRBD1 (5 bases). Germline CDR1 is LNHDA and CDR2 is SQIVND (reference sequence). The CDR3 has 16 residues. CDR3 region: CASSIVKTASYNEQFF. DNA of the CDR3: TGTGCCAGTAGTATTGTAAAGACAGCTTCCTACAACGAGCAGTTCTTC. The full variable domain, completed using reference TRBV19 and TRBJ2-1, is DGGITQSPKYLFRKEGQNVTLSCEQNLNHDAMYWYRQDPGQGLRLIYYSQIVNDFQKGDIAEGYSVSREKKESFPLTVTSAQKNPTAFYLCASSIVKTASYNEQFFGPGTRLTVL.

This CDR3 is CASSETEGYTF. The CDR3, as DNA: TGTGCCAGCAGTGAAACAGAGGGCTACACCTTC. The chain joins TRBV2 to TRBJ1-2; no clear D gene. Germline assignment: CDR1 SNHLY and CDR2 FYNNEI. The CDR3 spans 11 residues. Trimming cost V 2 bases and J 8 bases, with 6 bases left between them.

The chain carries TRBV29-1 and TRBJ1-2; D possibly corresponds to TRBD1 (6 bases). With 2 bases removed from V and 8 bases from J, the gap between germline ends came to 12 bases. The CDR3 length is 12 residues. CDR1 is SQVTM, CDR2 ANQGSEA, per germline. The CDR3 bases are TGCAGCGTTGAACACAGGGAATGGGGCTACACCTTC. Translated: CSVEHREWGYTF.

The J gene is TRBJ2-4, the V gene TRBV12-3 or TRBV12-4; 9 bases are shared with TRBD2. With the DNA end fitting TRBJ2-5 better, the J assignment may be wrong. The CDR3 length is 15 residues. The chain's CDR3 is CASSRLAGLQETQYF. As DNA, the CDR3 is TGTGCCAGCAGTAGGCTAGCGGGGCTCCAAGAGACCCAGTACTTC.

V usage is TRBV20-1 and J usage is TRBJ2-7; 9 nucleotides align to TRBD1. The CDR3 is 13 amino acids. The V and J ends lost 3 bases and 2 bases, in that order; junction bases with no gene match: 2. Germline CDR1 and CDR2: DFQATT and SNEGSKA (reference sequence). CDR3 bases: TGCAGTGCTAGGAACAGGGGGCCCTACGAGCAGTACTTC. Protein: CSARNRGPYEQYF.

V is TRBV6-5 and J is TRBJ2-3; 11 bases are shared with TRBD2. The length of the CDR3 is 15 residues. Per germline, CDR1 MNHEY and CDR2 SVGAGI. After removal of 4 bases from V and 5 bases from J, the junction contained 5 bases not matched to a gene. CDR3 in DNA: TGTGCCAGCAGTTCCCTAGCGGGAGGAAAAGATACGCAGTATTTT. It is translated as CASSSLAGGKDTQYF.

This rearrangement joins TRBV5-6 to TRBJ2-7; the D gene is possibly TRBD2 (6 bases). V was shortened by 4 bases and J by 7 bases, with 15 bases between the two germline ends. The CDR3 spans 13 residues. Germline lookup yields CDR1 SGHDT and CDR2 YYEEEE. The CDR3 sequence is CASSPIGGNEQYF. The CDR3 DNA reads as TGTGCCAGCAGCCCAATTGGGGGGAATGAGCAGTACTTC.

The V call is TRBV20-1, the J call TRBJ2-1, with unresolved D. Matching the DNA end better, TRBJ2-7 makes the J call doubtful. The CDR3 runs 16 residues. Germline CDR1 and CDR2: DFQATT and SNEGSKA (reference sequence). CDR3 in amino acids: CSARDIGRSSYNEQYF. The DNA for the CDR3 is TGCAGTGCTAGAGATATTGGGCGGAGCTCCTACAATGAGCAGTACTTC.

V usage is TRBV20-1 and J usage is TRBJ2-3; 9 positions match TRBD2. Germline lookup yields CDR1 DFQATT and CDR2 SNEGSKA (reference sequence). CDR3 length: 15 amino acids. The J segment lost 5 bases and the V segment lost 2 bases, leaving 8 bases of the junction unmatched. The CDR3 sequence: CSARRFSGSEDTQYF. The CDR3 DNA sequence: TGCAGTGCTAGAAGGTTTAGCGGGAGCGAAGATACGCAGTATTTT.

The CDR3 is CASSGVTSGRNEQFF. The CDR3 DNA reads as TGTGCCAGCAGCGGGGTGACTAGCGGGAGAAATGAGCAGTTCTTC. This chain uses TRBV6-2 or TRBV6-3 with TRBJ2-1; 12 bases match TRBD2. The CDR3 totals 15 residues. From germline, CDR1 is MNHEY and CDR2 SVGEGT. V lost 6 bases, J lost 7 bases, and 7 bases stayed unmatched.

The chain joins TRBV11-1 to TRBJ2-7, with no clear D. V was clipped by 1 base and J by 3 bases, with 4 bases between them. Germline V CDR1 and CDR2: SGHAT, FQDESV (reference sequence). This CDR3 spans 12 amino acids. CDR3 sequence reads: CASSLEIYEQYF. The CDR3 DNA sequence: TGTGCCAGCAGCTTAGAAATCTACGAGCAGTACTTC.

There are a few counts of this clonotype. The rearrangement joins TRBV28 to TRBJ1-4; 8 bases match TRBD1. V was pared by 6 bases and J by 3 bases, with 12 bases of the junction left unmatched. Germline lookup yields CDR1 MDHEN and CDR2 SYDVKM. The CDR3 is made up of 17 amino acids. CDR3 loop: CASSPFPPTGANEKLFF. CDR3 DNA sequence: TGTGCCAGCAGCCCATTCCCCCCGACAGGGGCTAATGAAAAACTGTTTTTT.

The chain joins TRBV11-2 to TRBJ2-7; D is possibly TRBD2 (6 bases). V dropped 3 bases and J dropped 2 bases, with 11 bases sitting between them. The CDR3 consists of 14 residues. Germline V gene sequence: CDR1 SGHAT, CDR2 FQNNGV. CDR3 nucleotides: TGTGCCAGCAGCTTCGGCGGGACCACCTACGAGCAGTACTTC. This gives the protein CASSFGGTTYEQYF.

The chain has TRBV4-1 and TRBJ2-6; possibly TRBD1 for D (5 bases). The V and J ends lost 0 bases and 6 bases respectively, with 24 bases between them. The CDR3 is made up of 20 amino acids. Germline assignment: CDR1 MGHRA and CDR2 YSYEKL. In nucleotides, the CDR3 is TGCGCCAGCAGCCAAGATCCCGTGGACACAAGGTACCACGCGGCCAACGTCCTGACTTTC. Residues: CASSQDPVDTRYHAANVLTF.

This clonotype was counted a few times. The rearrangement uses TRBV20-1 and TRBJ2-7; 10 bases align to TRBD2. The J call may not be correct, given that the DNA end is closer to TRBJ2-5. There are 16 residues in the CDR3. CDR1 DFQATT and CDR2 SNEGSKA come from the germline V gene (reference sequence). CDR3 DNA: TGCAGTGCTAGAGATTCCTCAGCGGGAGGGGGTGAGACCCAGTACTTC. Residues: CSARDSSAGGGETQYF.

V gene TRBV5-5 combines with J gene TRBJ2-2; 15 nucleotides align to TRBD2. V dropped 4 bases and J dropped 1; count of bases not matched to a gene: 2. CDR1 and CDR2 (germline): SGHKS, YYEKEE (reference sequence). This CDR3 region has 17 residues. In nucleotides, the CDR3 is TGTGCCAGCAGCCGGACTAGCGGGAGGGGGAACACCGGGGAGCTGTTTTTT. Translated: CASSRTSGRGNTGELFF.

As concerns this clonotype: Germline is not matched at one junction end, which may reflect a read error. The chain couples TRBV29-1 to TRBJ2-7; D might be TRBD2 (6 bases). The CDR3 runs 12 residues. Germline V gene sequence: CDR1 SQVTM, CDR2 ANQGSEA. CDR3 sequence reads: CSVALATYEEYF. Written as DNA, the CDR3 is TGCAGCGTTGCACTAGCTACCTACGAGGAGTACTTC.

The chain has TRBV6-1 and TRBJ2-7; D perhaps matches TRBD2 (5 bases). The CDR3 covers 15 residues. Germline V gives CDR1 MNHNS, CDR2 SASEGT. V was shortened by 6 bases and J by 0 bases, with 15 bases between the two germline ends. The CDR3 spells CASRDRTFSSYEQYF. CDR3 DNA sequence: TGTGCCAGCAGGGATCGGACTTTCAGCTCCTACGAGCAGTACTTC.

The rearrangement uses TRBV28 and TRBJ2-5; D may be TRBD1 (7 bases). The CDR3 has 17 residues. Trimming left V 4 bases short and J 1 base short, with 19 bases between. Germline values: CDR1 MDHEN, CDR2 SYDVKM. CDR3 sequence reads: CASSSGQRRGGQETQYF. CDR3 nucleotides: TGTGCCAGCAGTTCGGGACAGAGGAGGGGAGGCCAAGAGACCCAGTACTTC.

CDR3 nucleotides: TGTGCCAGTAGTCTTCTTGGCTCAAAAAACATTCAGTACTTC. It is translated as CASSLLGSKNIQYF. This rearrangement joins TRBV19 to TRBJ2-4, with unresolved D. This CDR3 is built from 14 residues. V was pared by 5 bases and J by 4 bases, with 12 bases between. In germline, CDR1 is LNHDA, CDR2 SQIVND (reference sequence).

CDR3 bases: TGCAGTGCTAGATCGGGACTAGCGGATTACAATGAGCAGTTCTTC. Its protein is CSARSGLADYNEQFF. This sequence joins TRBV20-1 and TRBJ2-1; 11 bases line up with TRBD2. There are 15 residues in the CDR3. V lost 2 bases to trimming and J lost 4 bases; unmatched junction nucleotides: 4. The germline V gene encodes CDR1 DFQATT and CDR2 SNEGSKA (reference sequence).